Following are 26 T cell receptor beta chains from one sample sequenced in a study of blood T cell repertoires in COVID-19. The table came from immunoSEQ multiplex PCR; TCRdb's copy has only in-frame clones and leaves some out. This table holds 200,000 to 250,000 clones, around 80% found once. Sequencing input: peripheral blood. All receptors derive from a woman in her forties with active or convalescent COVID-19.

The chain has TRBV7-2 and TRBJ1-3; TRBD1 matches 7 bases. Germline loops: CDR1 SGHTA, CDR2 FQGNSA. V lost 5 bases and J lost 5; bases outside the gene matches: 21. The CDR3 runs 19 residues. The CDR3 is CASSPTDRSLLSRRNTIYF. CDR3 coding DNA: TGTGCCAGCAGCCCGACGGACAGGTCTTTACTGAGCCGCAGAAACACCATATATTTT. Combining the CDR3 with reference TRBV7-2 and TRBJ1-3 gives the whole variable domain GAGVSQSPSNKVTEKGKDVELRCDPISGHTALYWYRQSLGQGLEFLIYFQGNSAPDKSGLPSDRFSAERTGGSVSTLTIQRTQQEDSAVYLCASSPTDRSLLSRRNTIYFGEGSWLTVV.

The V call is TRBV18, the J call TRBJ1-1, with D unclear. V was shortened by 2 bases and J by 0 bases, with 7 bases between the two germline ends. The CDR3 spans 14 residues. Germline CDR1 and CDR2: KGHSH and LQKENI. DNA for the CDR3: TGTGCCAGCTCACCAAACAAGTTGAACACTGAAGCTTTCTTT. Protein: CASSPNKLNTEAFF.

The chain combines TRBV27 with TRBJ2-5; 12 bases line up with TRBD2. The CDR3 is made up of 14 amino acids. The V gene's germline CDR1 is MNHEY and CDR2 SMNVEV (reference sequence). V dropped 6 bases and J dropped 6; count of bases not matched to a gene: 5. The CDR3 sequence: CASRGLAGTKTQYF. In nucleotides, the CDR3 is TGTGCCAGCAGAGGACTAGCGGGGACGAAGACCCAGTACTTC.

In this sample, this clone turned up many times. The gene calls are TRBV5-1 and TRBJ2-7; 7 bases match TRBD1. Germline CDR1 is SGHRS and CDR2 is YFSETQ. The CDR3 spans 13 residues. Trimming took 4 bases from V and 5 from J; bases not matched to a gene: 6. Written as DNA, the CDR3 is TGCGCCAGCAGCGTGACAGGGACCGACGAGCAGTACGTC. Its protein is CASSVTGTDEQYV.

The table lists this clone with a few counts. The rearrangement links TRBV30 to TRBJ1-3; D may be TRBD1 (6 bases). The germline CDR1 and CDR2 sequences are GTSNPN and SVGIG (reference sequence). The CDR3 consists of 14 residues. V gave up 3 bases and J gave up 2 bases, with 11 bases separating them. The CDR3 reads CAWSVYRAGNTIYF. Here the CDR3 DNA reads TGTGCCTGGAGCGTATACAGGGCTGGAAACACCATATATTTT.

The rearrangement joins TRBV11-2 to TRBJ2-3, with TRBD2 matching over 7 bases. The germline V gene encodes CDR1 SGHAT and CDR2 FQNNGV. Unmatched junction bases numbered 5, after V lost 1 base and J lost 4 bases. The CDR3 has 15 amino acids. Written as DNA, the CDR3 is TGTGCCAGCAGCTTAGCTAGCGGAGTCCCAGATACGCAGTATTTT. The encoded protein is CASSLASGVPDTQYF.

The CDR3 DNA follows: TGTGCCAGCAGCCCGGCGGGGAGGGTACAGAGACAGCCCCAGCATTTT. Residues: CASSPAGRVQRQPQHF. The rearrangement links TRBV28 to TRBJ1-5; D remains ambiguous. This CDR3 has 16 amino acids. The V end was cut by 6 bases, the J end by 7 bases, with 22 bases between. The V gene's germline CDR1 is MDHEN and CDR2 SYDVKM.

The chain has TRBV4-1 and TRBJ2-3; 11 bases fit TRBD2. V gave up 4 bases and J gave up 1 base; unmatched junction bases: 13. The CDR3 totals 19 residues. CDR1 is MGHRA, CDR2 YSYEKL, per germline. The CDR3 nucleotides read TGCGCCAGCAGCCCCCGAGGCGCTAGCGGGGGGTGGGGCACAGATACGCAGTATTTT. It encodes CASSPRGASGGWGTDTQYF.

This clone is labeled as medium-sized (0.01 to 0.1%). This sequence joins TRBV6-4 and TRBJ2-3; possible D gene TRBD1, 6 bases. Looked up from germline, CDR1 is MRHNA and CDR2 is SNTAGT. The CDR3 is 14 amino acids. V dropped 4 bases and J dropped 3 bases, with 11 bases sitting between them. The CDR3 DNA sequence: TGTGCCAGCAGTGGTGGGGGCCAAACAGATACGCAGTATTTT. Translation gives CASSGGGQTDTQYF.

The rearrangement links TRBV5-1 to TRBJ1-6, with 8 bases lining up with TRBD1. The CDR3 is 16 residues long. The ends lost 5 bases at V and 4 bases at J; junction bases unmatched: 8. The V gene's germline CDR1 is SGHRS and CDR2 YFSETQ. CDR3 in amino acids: CASRPRTGNYNSPLHF. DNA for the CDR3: TGCGCCAGCAGACCTCGGACAGGGAATTATAATTCACCCCTCCACTTT.

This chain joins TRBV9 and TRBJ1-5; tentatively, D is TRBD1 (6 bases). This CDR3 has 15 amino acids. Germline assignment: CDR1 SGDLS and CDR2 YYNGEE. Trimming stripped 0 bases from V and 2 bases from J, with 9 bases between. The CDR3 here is CASSVDSGGNQPQHF. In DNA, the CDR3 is TGTGCCAGCAGCGTAGATTCAGGGGGCAATCAGCCCCAGCATTTT.

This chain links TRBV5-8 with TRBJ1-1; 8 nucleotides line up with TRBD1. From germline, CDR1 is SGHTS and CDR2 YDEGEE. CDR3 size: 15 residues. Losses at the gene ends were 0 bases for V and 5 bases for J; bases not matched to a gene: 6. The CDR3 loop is CASSLEGRGRTEAFF. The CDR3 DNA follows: TGTGCCAGCAGCTTGGAGGGCAGGGGGCGGACTGAAGCTTTCTTT.

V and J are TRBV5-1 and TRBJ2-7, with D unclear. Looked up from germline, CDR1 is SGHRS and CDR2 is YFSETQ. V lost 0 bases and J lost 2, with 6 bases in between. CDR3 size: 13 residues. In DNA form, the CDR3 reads TGCGCCAGCAGCTTGGGCGACACCTACGAGCAGTACGTC. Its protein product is CASSLGDTYEQYV.

The CDR3 sequence: CASSTGGAGGYTF. CDR3 sequence (DNA): TGTGCCAGCAGTACAGGGGGCGCGGGTGGCTACACCTTC. The rearrangement links TRBV2 to TRBJ1-2; 9 nucleotides match TRBD1. Germline CDR1 and CDR2: SNHLY and FYNNEI. This CDR3 has 13 residues. V was clipped by 5 bases and J by 7 bases; unmatched bases: 5.

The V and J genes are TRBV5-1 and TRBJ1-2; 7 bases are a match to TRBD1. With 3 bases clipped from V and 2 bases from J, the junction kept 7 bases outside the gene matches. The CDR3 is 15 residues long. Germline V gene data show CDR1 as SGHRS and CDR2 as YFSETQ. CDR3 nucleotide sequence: TGCGCCAGCAGCTGGGGGGACAGAGCGAACTATGGCTACACCTTC. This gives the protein CASSWGDRANYGYTF.

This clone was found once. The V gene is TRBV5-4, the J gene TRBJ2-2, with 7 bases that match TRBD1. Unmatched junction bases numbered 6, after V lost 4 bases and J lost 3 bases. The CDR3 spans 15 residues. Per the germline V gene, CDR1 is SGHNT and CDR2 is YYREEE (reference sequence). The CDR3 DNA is TGTGCCAGCAGCCAGGGACAGACGGACACCGGGGAGCTGTTTTTT. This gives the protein CASSQGQTDTGELFF.

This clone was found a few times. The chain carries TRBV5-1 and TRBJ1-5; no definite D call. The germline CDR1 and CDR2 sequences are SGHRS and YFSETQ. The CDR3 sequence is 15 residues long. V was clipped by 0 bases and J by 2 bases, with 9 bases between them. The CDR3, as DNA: TGCGCCAGCAGCTTGGGGGCCTACGGCAATCAGCCCCAGCATTTT. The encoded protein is CASSLGAYGNQPQHF.

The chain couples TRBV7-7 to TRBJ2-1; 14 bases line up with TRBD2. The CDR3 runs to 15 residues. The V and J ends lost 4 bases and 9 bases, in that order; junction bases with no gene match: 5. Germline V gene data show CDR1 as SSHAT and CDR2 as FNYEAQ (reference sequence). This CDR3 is CASSSGLAGEGEQFF. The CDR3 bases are TGTGCCAGCAGCTCGGGACTAGCGGGGGAGGGTGAGCAGTTCTTC.

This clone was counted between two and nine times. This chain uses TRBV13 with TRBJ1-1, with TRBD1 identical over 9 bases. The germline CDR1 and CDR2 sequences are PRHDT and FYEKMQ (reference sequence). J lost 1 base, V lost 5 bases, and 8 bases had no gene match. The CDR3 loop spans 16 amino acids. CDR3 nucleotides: TGTGCCAGCAGCCGTTCCACAGGGGGCCGGAACACTGAAGCTTTCTTT. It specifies CASSRSTGGRNTEAFF.

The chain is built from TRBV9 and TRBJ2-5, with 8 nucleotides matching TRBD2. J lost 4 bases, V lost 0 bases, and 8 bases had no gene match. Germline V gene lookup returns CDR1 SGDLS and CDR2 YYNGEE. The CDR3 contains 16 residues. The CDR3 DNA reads TGTGCCAGCAGCGTAGGCGTCGGGGGGGCCATAGAGACCCAGTACTTC. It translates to CASSVGVGGAIETQYF. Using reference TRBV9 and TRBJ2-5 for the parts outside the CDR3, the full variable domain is DSGVTQTPKHLITATGQRVTLRCSPRSGDLSVYWYQQSLDQGLQFLIQYYNGEERAKGNILERFSAQQFPDLHSELNLSSLELGDSALYFCASSVGVGGAIETQYFGPGTRLLVL.

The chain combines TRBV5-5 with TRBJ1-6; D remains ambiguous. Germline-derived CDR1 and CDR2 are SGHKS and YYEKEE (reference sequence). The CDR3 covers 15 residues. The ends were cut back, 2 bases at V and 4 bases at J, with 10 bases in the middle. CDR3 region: CASSFESAYNSPLHF. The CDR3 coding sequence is TGTGCCAGCAGCTTTGAATCTGCGTATAATTCACCCCTCCACTTT.

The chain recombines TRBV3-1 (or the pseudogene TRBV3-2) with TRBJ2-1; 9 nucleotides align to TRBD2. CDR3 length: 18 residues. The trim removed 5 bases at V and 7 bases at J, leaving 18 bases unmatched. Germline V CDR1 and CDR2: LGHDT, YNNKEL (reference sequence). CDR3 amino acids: CASSTPGLATGKENEQFF. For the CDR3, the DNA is TGTGCCAGCAGCACTCCGGGACTAGCTACGGGGAAAGAGAATGAGCAGTTCTTC.

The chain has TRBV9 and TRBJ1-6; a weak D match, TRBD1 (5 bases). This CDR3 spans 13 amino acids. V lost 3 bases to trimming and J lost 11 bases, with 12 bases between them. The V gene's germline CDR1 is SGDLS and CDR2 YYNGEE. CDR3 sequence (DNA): TGTGCCAGCAGCGACGACAGCCGGACACCCCTCCACTTT. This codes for CASSDDSRTPLHF.

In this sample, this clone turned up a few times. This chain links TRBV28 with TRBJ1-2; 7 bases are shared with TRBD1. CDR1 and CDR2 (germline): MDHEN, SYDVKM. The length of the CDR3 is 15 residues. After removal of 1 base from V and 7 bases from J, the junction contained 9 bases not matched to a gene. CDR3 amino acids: CASSLSLTGRSGYTF. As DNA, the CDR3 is TGTGCCAGCAGTTTATCTCTGACAGGGAGGAGTGGCTACACCTTC.

In DNA form, the CDR3 reads TGTGCCAGCAGCATCTGGGCCTCTAATGAAAAACTGTTTTTT. It yields the protein CASSIWASNEKLFF. The rearrangement uses TRBV13 and TRBJ1-4; D ambiguous. The ends were cut back, 5 bases at V and 3 bases at J, with 10 bases in the middle. CDR1 and CDR2 (germline): PRHDT, FYEKMQ (reference sequence). The CDR3 has 14 amino acids.

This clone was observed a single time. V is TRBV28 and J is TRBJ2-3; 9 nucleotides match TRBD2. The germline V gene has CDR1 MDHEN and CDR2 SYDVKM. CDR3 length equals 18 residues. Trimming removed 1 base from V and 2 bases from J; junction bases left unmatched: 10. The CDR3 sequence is CASSLFRRASGVTDTQYF. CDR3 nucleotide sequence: TGTGCCAGCAGTTTATTTCGCCGGGCTAGCGGGGTCACAGATACGCAGTATTTT.